The sequence of this TCR beta chain was determined in a study of blood T cell dynamics during melanoma immunotherapy. Study-wide context: Metastatic melanoma patients received first-line pembrolizumab or nivolumab plus ipilimumab.

Time point noted: pre-treatment baseline. Prior systemic cancer therapy, immunosuppressant use and other active malignancies excluded patients. Data came from immunoSEQ multiplex PCR; TCRdb stores just in-frame clones and leaves some out. The sample holds some 14,000 clones, under 90% seen once. Findings and limits, study-wide: Disease-control patients' PBMC repertoires became either more clonal or more diverse at W3.

With respect to this clone: Its antigen remains unknown.

Sequences were derived from blood, sampled from a patient treated with checkpoint blockade. The TCR sequence derives from a human donor with melanoma.

In nucleotides, the CDR3 is TGTGCCAGCAGTCGCGGCGGGGGTCGGGAAGAAGCTTTCTTT. Protein: CASSRGGGREEAFF. The V gene is TRBV5-4, the J gene TRBJ1-1; perhaps TRBD1 as D (5 bases). V lost 5 bases and J 8 bases, leaving 19 bases between the germline ends. The CDR3 is 14 amino acids. Per the germline V gene, CDR1 is SGHNT and CDR2 is YYREEE (reference sequence).